A selection of T cell receptor beta chains follows, all from one sample in a study of cytomegalovirus exposure and HLA in healthy donors. Using immunoSEQ multiplex PCR, the repertoire was profiled, and TCRdb retains in-frame clones only, with some absent. The table lists over 150,000 clones, around 80% of them singletons, with 1% in the top ten. Sequences were obtained from PBMCs. All receptors derive from a woman between 45 and 60 years old in good health and CMV-seropositive. Both conserved end residues are part of each CDR3. The D gene is left open where the match is weak. Clone size is not always given. Where it is, it says once, few, many or a class for expanded clones.

d_call | clone_size | j_call | v_call | cdr3_aa | cdr3_nt
NA | NA | TRBJ2-5 | TRBV4-1 | CASRPLHRVQETQYF | TGCGCCAGCCGACCCCTACACAGGGTCCAAGAGACCCAGTACTTC
NA | NA | TRBJ2-7 | TRBV11-2 | CASSLRRGHEQYF | TGTGCCAGCAGCTTACGCAGGGGACACGAGCAGTACTTC
NA | NA | TRBJ2-3 | TRBV7-2 | CASSAFWGDPDTQYF | TGTGCCAGCAGCGCCTTTTGGGGGGATCCAGATACGCAGTATTTT
NA | NA | TRBJ1-5 | TRBV13 | CASSLSKLSGRTDQPQHF | TGTGCCAGCAGCTTATCAAAGCTTTCTGGGAGGACGGATCAGCCCCAGCATTTT
NA | NA | TRBJ2-1 | TRBV2 | CASKGRGAYNEQFF | TGTGCCAGCAAGGGCAGGGGCGCCTACAATGAGCAGTTCTTC
NA | once | TRBJ1-2 | TRBV4-3 | CASSQTQGRGASGYTF | TGCGCCAGCAGCCAGACCCAAGGGCGCGGGGCTTCTGGCTACACCTTC
TRBD1 | once | TRBJ1-3 | TRBV9 | CASSARTGVGNTIYF | TGTGCCAGCAGCGCCCGGACAGGGGTTGGAAACACCATATATTTT
TRBD2 | few | TRBJ2-2 | TRBV7-3 | CASSRLAGGPGELFF | TGTGCCAGCAGCCGACTAGCGGGGGGGCCCGGGGAGCTGTTTTTT
TRBD2 | once | TRBJ2-1 | TRBV28 | CASSPQLAGALNEQFF | TGTGCCAGCAGTCCGCAACTAGCGGGGGCCCTCAATGAGCAGTTCTTC
NA | NA | TRBJ2-5 | TRBV11-1 | CASSIGGQQETQYF | TGTGCCAGCAGCATCGGGGGACAGCAAGAGACCCAGTACTTC
TRBD2 | once | TRBJ2-1 | TRBV5-4 | CASSFGREGNEQFF | TGTGCCAGCAGCTTTGGGCGGGAGGGCAATGAGCAGTTCTTC
TRBD1 | NA | TRBJ2-1 | TRBV5-1 | CASSYPGQGLNEQFF | TGCGCCAGCAGCTACCCGGGACAGGGGCTTAATGAGCAGTTCTTC
TRBD2 | NA | TRBJ2-7 | TRBV5-4 | CASSWGLGSYEQYF | TGTGCCAGCAGCTGGGGACTAGGGTCCTACGAGCAGTACTTC
NA | NA | TRBJ1-5 | TRBV19 | CASHRENQPQHF | TGTGCCAGTCATCGGGAAAATCAGCCCCAGCATTTT
NA | NA | TRBJ1-2 | TRBV6-5 | CASSYLGHLGYTF | TGTGCCAGCAGTTACCTGGGACACCTCGGCTACACCTTC
NA | few | TRBJ1-2 | TRBV28 | CASSLEVVTGDGYTF | TGTGCCAGCAGTTTAGAGGTGGTTACGGGGGATGGCTACACCTTC
TRBD1 | NA | TRBJ2-7 | TRBV15 | CATSIPGTGSYEQYF | TGTGCCACCAGCATACCCGGGACAGGGAGCTACGAGCAGTACTTC
NA | few | TRBJ2-2 | TRBV6-5 | CASRLKGGAGELFF | TGTGCCAGCAGACTCAAGGGGGGGGCCGGGGAGCTGTTTTTT
NA | NA | TRBJ2-7 | TRBV28 | CASSLGGTAYEQYF | TGTGCCAGCAGTTTAGGCGGGACAGCCTACGAGCAGTACTTC
TRBD1 | NA | TRBJ2-3 | TRBV7-3 | CASSPGQGGTDTQYF | TGTGCCAGCAGCCCCGGACAGGGCGGCACAGATACGCAGTATTTT
NA | NA | TRBJ2-2 | TRBV11-2 | CASSPRWGSELFF | TGTGCCAGCAGCCCCAGGTGGGGCTCCGAGCTGTTTTTT
NA | NA | TRBJ2-1 | TRBV7-9 | CASSPRPEDVNEQFF | TGTGCCAGCAGCCCTAGACCCGAAGATGTCAATGAGCAGTTCTTC
NA | NA | TRBJ1-1 | TRBV19 | CASRRELNTEAFF | TGTGCCAGTCGGAGGGAATTGAACACTGAAGCTTTCTTT
TRBD1 | NA | TRBJ2-6 | TRBV18 | CASSPVRGRLAGANVLTF | TGTGCCAGCTCACCAGTCAGGGGGCGTTTGGCTGGGGCCAACGTCCTGACTTTC
TRBD2 | NA | TRBJ2-1 | TRBV18 | CASSPSGGAYNEQFF | TGTGCCAGCTCACCCAGCGGGGGGGCCTACAATGAGCAGTTCTTC
NA | NA | TRBJ2-2 | TRBV5-1 | CASSPQATNTGELFF | TGCGCCAGCAGCCCACAGGCGACGAACACCGGGGAGCTGTTTTTT
NA | NA | TRBJ1-1 | TRBV7-9 | CASSTPDRTEAFF | TGTGCCAGCAGCACCCCAGACAGGACTGAAGCTTTCTTT
NA | NA | TRBJ1-1 | TRBV6-6 | CASSYSLGLPDTEAFF | TGTGCCAGCAGTTACTCACTGGGCCTTCCGGACACTGAAGCTTTCTTT
NA | NA | TRBJ1-4 | TRBV4-3 | CASSQDTAPNEKLFF | TGCGCCAGCAGCCAAGATACAGCTCCGAATGAAAAACTGTTTTTT
NA | few | TRBJ2-7 | TRBV7-2 | CASSLEGGLTYEQYF | TGTGCCAGCAGCTTAGAGGGGGGGCTAACCTACGAGCAGTACTTC
TRBD2 | NA | TRBJ2-3 | TRBV9 | CASSSPGTSGSRGTDTQYF | TGTGCCAGCAGCTCGCCCGGGACTAGCGGGAGTCGGGGCACAGATACGCAGTATTTT
TRBD1 | NA | TRBJ1-2 | TRBV7-9 | CANQLLGTGGEGGYTF | TGTGCCAATCAGTTACTTGGGACAGGGGGAGAAGGTGGCTACACCTTC
NA | NA | TRBJ1-2 | TRBV7-2 | CASNIGGGQNNYGYTF | TGTGCCAGCAACATAGGGGGGGGCCAAAATAACTATGGCTACACCTTC
NA | once | TRBJ2-1 | TRBV18 | CASSPPGRRYNEQFF | TGTGCCAGCTCACCACCGGGCAGGCGCTACAATGAGCAGTTCTTC
TRBD1 | NA | TRBJ2-5 | TRBV7-8 | CASSRAGQGALKTQYF | TGTGCCAGCAGCCGAGCTGGACAGGGGGCCTTAAAGACCCAGTACTTC
NA | NA | TRBJ1-2 | TRBV28 | CASSITSKSFYGYTF | TGTGCCAGCAGTATCACCTCGAAAAGCTTCTATGGCTACACCTTC
NA | few | TRBJ1-2 | TRBV18 | CASSPSQVDGYTF | TGTGCCAGCTCACCATCCCAGGTTGATGGCTACACCTTC
NA | few | TRBJ2-1 | TRBV7-9 | CASSFRQNNEQFF | TGTGCCAGCAGCTTTAGACAGAACAATGAGCAGTTCTTC
TRBD2 | NA | TRBJ2-2 | TRBV11-2 | CASSLAIAGGNTGELFF | TGTGCCAGCAGCTTAGCTATAGCGGGGGGGAACACCGGGGAGCTGTTTTTT
NA | NA | TRBJ1-2 | TRBV28 | CASSWVRSIGNSYTF | TGTGCCAGCAGTTGGGTCAGGTCGATTGGTAATAGCTACACCTTC
NA | NA | TRBJ1-1 | TRBV28 | CASSSQAQAMWNTEAFF | TGTGCCAGTTCATCCCAAGCACAGGCCATGTGGAACACTGAAGCTTTCTTT
TRBD1 | NA | TRBJ1-1 | TRBV28 | CASSSLTGEAFF | TGTGCCAGCAGTTCCTTGACAGGGGAAGCTTTCTTT
TRBD2 | NA | TRBJ2-3 | TRBV4-2 | CASSQDLAGGTDTQYF | TGTGCCAGCAGCCAAGATCTAGCGGGGGGCACAGATACGCAGTATTTT
NA | NA | TRBJ1-5 | TRBV9 | CASSVGAGYQPQHF | TGTGCCAGCAGCGTAGGGGCCGGCTATCAGCCCCAGCATTTT
TRBD1 | NA | TRBJ2-7 | TRBV28 | CASSLWVLQNDRVSYEQYF | TGTGCCAGCAGTTTATGGGTCCTTCAAAACGACAGGGTCTCCTACGAGCAGTACTTC
TRBD1 | few | TRBJ2-2 | TRBV10-3 | CAIRKTGGNTGELFF | TGTGCCATCAGGAAGACAGGGGGAAACACCGGGGAGCTGTTTTTT
TRBD1 | NA | TRBJ1-2 | TRBV2 | CASRGTALRGGYTF | TGTGCCAGCAGAGGGACAGCCCTACGGGGTGGCTACACCTTC
TRBD2 | NA | TRBJ2-7 | TRBV4-3 | CASSIAGSQMREQYF | TGCGCCAGCAGCATAGCGGGATCCCAGATGCGGGAGCAGTACTTC
NA | NA | TRBJ1-1 | TRBV7-2 | CASSSTRGNTEAFF | TGTGCCAGCAGCTCCACCAGGGGGAACACTGAAGCTTTCTTT
NA | NA | TRBJ1-1 | TRBV6-6 | CATGSTEAFF | TGTGCCACGGGGAGCACTGAAGCTTTCTTT
NA | NA | TRBJ2-1 | TRBV13 | CASSLQGSYNEQFF | TGTGCCAGCAGCTTGCAGGGTTCCTACAATGAGCAGTTCTTC
TRBD1 | NA | TRBJ1-5 | TRBV5-1 | CASSLDGQGVQPQHF | TGCGCCAGCAGCTTAGATGGACAGGGGGTGCAGCCCCAGCATTTT
NA | few | TRBJ2-3 | TRBV7-6 | CASSLDSYTDTQYF | TGTGCCAGCAGCTTAGACAGCTACACAGATACGCAGTATTTT
NA | NA | TRBJ2-5 | TRBV5-6 | CASSLITGETQYF | TGTGCCAGCAGCTTGATAACTGGTGAGACCCAGTACTTC
NA | NA | TRBJ2-7 | TRBV6-1 | CASPNGWEQYF | TGTGCCAGCCCGAACGGGTGGGAGCAGTACTTC